A selection of T cell receptor beta chains follows, all from one sample in a study of untreated major depressive disorder. Data came from immunoSEQ multiplex PCR; TCRdb stores just in-frame clones and leaves some out. This table holds about 21,000 clones, roughly 86% found once. Sequencing was done on a sample of CD4+ T cells from PBMCs. These receptors were collected from a woman aged 40-49 years in good health. Each CDR3 is given with its conserved first and last residue. Fields, in order: CDR3 protein, CDR3 DNA, D gene, clone size, V gene, J gene. D genes are given only for firm matches. Some rows have no size entry. The others give once, few or many, or a class for an expanded clone.

CDR3aa: CASSPAAGGSYEQYF; CDR3nt: TGTGCCAGCAGCCCTGCGGCGGGAGGGTCCTACGAGCAGTACTTC; d_gene: TRBD2; abundance: once; v_gene: TRBV28; j_gene: TRBJ2-7
CDR3aa: CASSPSGGQIETQYF; CDR3nt: TGTGCCAGCAGCCCCAGCGGGGGGCAGATAGAGACCCAGTACTTC; d_gene: TRBD2; abundance: -; v_gene: TRBV7-3; j_gene: TRBJ2-5
CDR3aa: CASRPGRKNTGELFF; CDR3nt: TGTGCCAGCAGGCCGGGACGGAAGAACACCGGGGAGCTGTTTTTT; d_gene: -; abundance: -; v_gene: TRBV6-4; j_gene: TRBJ2-2
CDR3aa: CAISEGGGNSPLHF; CDR3nt: TGTGCCATCAGTGAAGGAGGGGGTAATTCACCCCTCCACTTT; d_gene: -; abundance: once; v_gene: TRBV10-3; j_gene: TRBJ1-6
CDR3aa: CASSQTVGGLFPETQYF; CDR3nt: TGTGCCAGCAGCCAAACGGTGGGGGGCTTGTTTCCAGAGACCCAGTACTTC; d_gene: -; abundance: -; v_gene: TRBV4-2; j_gene: TRBJ2-5
CDR3aa: CASSLWGGQETQYF; CDR3nt: TGTGCCAGCAGTTTATGGGGGGGACAAGAGACCCAGTACTTC; d_gene: TRBD2; abundance: -; v_gene: TRBV27; j_gene: TRBJ2-5
CDR3aa: CASSATSGRPGPSTDTQYF; CDR3nt: TGTGCCAGCTCAGCGACTAGCGGGAGGCCCGGCCCAAGCACAGATACGCAGTATTTT; d_gene: TRBD2; abundance: -; v_gene: TRBV18; j_gene: TRBJ2-3
CDR3aa: CASSMFGGSNQPQHF; CDR3nt: TGTGCCAGTAGTATGTTTGGGGGGAGCAATCAGCCCCAGCATTTT; d_gene: -; abundance: -; v_gene: TRBV19; j_gene: TRBJ1-5
CDR3aa: CAIGRTDDTQYF; CDR3nt: TGTGCCATCGGGCGGACGGACGATACGCAGTATTTT; d_gene: -; abundance: -; v_gene: TRBV10-3; j_gene: TRBJ2-3
CDR3aa: CASSLVERSTGELFF; CDR3nt: TGTGCCAGCAGCTTAGTGGAGAGGAGTACCGGGGAGCTGTTTTTT; d_gene: -; abundance: -; v_gene: TRBV7-8; j_gene: TRBJ2-2
CDR3aa: CASKVKGQSSPLHF; CDR3nt: TGTGCCAGCAAGGTTAAGGGGCAGAGTTCACCCCTCCACTTT; d_gene: -; abundance: -; v_gene: TRBV6-5; j_gene: TRBJ1-6
CDR3aa: CASSPPVSKNIQYF; CDR3nt: TGTGCCAGCAGCCCTCCGGTGAGCAAAAACATTCAGTACTTC; d_gene: -; abundance: -; v_gene: TRBV5-6; j_gene: TRBJ2-4
CDR3aa: CASSLSIGINSPLHF; CDR3nt: TGTGCCAGCAGCTTAAGTATAGGAATTAATTCACCCCTCCACTTT; d_gene: -; abundance: -; v_gene: TRBV7-2; j_gene: TRBJ1-6
CDR3aa: CASSLMGDNSPLHF; CDR3nt: TGCGCCAGCAGCTTAATGGGGGATAATTCACCCCTCCACTTT; d_gene: -; abundance: -; v_gene: TRBV5-1; j_gene: TRBJ1-6
CDR3aa: CASSEVRAEAGELFF; CDR3nt: TGTGCCAGCAGTGAAGTAAGGGCGGAAGCCGGGGAGCTGTTTTTT; d_gene: -; abundance: -; v_gene: TRBV25-1; j_gene: TRBJ2-2